Below, 20 T cell receptor beta chains from the same sample are listed, as sequenced in a study of CD8+ T cells in alopecia areata. This sample's treatment: oral pan-JAK inhibitor, 5-10 mg twice daily. Following extraction, RNA underwent reverse transcription to cDNA, which served as the sequencing template. Here immunoSEQ multiplex PCR was the method, and the copy in TCRdb shows in-frame clones only, minus some. The table shows 180,000 or so clones, with less than 75% occurring only once. The sequencing here drew on CD4+ T cells sorted from blood, taken between weeks 55 and 65, from a patient treated with tofacitinib. The receptors stem from a human donor with alopecia areata.

This clone was seen once. This chain links TRBV20-1 with TRBJ2-3; D gene uncertain. Germline V lookup: CDR1 DFQATT, CDR2 SNEGSKA (reference sequence). V lost 8 bases and J lost 0, with 6 bases in between. The CDR3 runs to 11 residues. CDR3 bases: TGCAGTACTGGGAGCACAGATACGCAGTATTTT. It yields the protein CSTGSTDTQYF.

The CDR3 region is CASSRHARTDTQYF. CDR3 nucleotides: TGTGCCAGCAGCCGCCACGCTCGAACAGATACGCAGTATTTT. J is TRBJ2-3 and V is TRBV7-3; D is uncertain. Germline CDR1 and CDR2: SGHTA and FQGTGA. Trimming pared 5 bases from V and 3 bases from J, leaving 12 bases between. The CDR3 runs to 14 residues.

This clone came up a few times. The chain employs TRBV7-2 and TRBJ2-1; 9 positions agree with TRBD1. V lost 5 bases, J lost 0 bases, and 2 bases stayed unmatched. The CDR3 is 15 residues long. Germline-derived CDR1 and CDR2 are SGHTA and FQGNSA. The CDR3 DNA is TGTGCCAGCAGCGGGGGACAGGGCTCCTACAATGAGCAGTTCTTC. It encodes CASSGGQGSYNEQFF.

This rearrangement joins TRBV29-1 to TRBJ1-1; D is unresolved. Germline V gene sequence: CDR1 SQVTM, CDR2 ANQGSEA. The CDR3 covers 10 residues. V was cut by 3 bases and J by 5 bases, with 4 bases left in between. CDR3 coding DNA: TGCAGCGTTGAGTGGACTGAAGCTTTCTTT. Amino acids: CSVEWTEAFF.

The V call is TRBV4-2, the J call TRBJ1-4; D gene ambiguous. The V and J ends lost 1 base and 5 bases respectively, with 2 bases between them. This CDR3 region has 12 residues. Germline assignment: CDR1 LGHNA and CDR2 YNFKEQ. The CDR3 region has the DNA TGTGCCAGCAGCCAAGCGAATGAAAAACTGTTTTTT. Translated: CASSQANEKLFF.

The chain is built from TRBV7-9 and TRBJ2-1; unclear D gene. V was shortened by 4 bases and J by 9 bases, with 7 bases between the two germline ends. This CDR3 comprises 11 residues. In germline, CDR1 is SEHNR, CDR2 FQNEAQ (reference sequence). The CDR3 sequence is CASSSTFEQFF. Here the CDR3 DNA reads TGTGCCAGCAGCTCCACCTTTGAGCAGTTCTTC.

The genes are TRBV10-3 and TRBJ1-1; D perhaps matches TRBD1 (6 bases). Trimming removed 6 bases at V and 5 bases at J, with 16 bases between. The CDR3 sequence is 14 residues long. Germline V gene lookup returns CDR1 ENHRY and CDR2 SYGVKD. The DNA of the CDR3 is TGTGCCATCAGGGAACAGGGAGAGGGGACTGAAGCTTTCTTT. Its translation: CAIREQGEGTEAFF.

Note on this clone: Other DNA sequences in this specimen translate into the identical CDR3. The chain uses TRBV5-1 and TRBJ2-1; no definite D call. CDR1 and CDR2 (germline): SGHRS, YFSETQ. Trimming left V 4 bases short and J 4 bases short, with 3 bases between. This CDR3 spans 11 amino acids. Here the CDR3 reads CASSLYNEQFF. CDR3 nucleotide sequence: TGCGCCAGCAGCCTTTACAATGAGCAGTTCTTC. Full variable domain (outside the CDR3, taken from reference TRBV5-1 and TRBJ2-1): KAGVTQTPRYLIKTRGQQVTLSCSPISGHRSVSWYQQTPGQGLQFLFEYFSETQRNKGNFPGRFSGRQFSNSRSEMNVSTLELGDSALYLCASSLYNEQFFGPGTRLTVL.

This clone has only a few counts. J is TRBJ2-7 and V is TRBV5-1; 8 bases match TRBD2. Trimming took 1 base from V and 6 from J; bases not matched to a gene: 6. The CDR3 extends over 14 amino acids. The germline V gene encodes CDR1 SGHRS and CDR2 YFSETQ. DNA for the CDR3: TGCGCCAGCAGCTTGAGAGGACTAGCAGGCGAGCAGTACTTC. Protein product: CASSLRGLAGEQYF.

The rearrangement uses TRBV18 and TRBJ1-1; no clear D gene. Trimming took off 3 bases at V and 1 base at J, with 6 bases between the two ends. Germline lookup yields CDR1 KGHSH and CDR2 LQKENI. The CDR3 covers 13 residues. CDR3 amino acids: CASSPGGNTEAFF. CDR3 coding DNA: TGTGCCAGCTCACCGGGTGGGAACACTGAAGCTTTCTTT.

The chain recombines TRBV5-1 with TRBJ2-5, with D perhaps TRBD1 or TRBD2 (6 bases each). Per the germline V gene, CDR1 is SGHRS and CDR2 is YFSETQ. Trimming shortened V by 4 bases and J by 5 bases, and 18 bases separated the two germline ends. The CDR3 extends over 15 amino acids. The CDR3 DNA sequence: TGCGCCAGCAGCGTATCGGGGGCCCCGGATGAGACCCAGTACTTC. The encoded protein is CASSVSGAPDETQYF.

There are a few counts of this clone. V is TRBV11-1 and J is TRBJ2-7; possibly TRBD2 for D (5 bases). Trimming cost V 2 bases and J 5 bases, with 10 bases left between them. The length of the CDR3 is 13 residues. Germline values: CDR1 SGHAT, CDR2 FQDESV (reference sequence). The CDR3 here is CASSLSGGDEQYF. The DNA of the CDR3 is TGTGCCAGCAGCTTATCCGGAGGCGACGAGCAGTACTTC.

The chain joins TRBV30 to TRBJ1-5, with 8 bases fitting TRBD1. The CDR3 sequence is 15 residues long. Germline assignment: CDR1 GTSNPN and CDR2 SVGIG (reference sequence). V gave up 4 bases and J gave up 1 base; unmatched junction bases: 6. The CDR3 sequence: CAWKTRTGSNQPQHF. The CDR3 DNA reads as TGTGCCTGGAAAACTCGGACAGGGAGCAATCAGCCCCAGCATTTT.

The rearrangement uses TRBV7-9 and TRBJ2-5, with no clear D. V was trimmed by 6 bases and J by 5 bases, leaving 13 bases between them. There are 13 residues in the CDR3. Looked up from germline, CDR1 is SEHNR and CDR2 is FQNEAQ (reference sequence). CDR3 sequence (DNA): TGTGCCAGCAGTGTGTGGGCCCGGGAGACCCAGTACTTC. Translating it yields CASSVWARETQYF.

In its sample, this clone was seen once. The chain uses TRBV6-1 and TRBJ2-4; 7 bases are a match to TRBD1. The CDR3 sequence is 15 residues long. Per the germline V gene, CDR1 is MNHNS and CDR2 is SASEGT. Unmatched junction bases numbered 6, after V lost 6 bases and J lost 1 base. In nucleotides, the CDR3 is TGTGCCAGCAGCGACCTGGGACAGGCCAAAAACATTCAGTACTTC. Translated, it gives CASSDLGQAKNIQYF.

V is TRBV20-1 and J is TRBJ2-5; D not resolved. The CDR3 spans 11 residues. Trimming left V 7 bases short and J 2 bases short, with 8 bases between. Germline V gene lookup returns CDR1 DFQATT and CDR2 SNEGSKA (reference sequence). CDR3 region: CSVSGQETQYF. In DNA, the CDR3 is TGCAGTGTTAGTGGACAAGAGACCCAGTACTTC.

The chain joins TRBV20-1 to TRBJ2-3; D unclear. V dropped 0 bases and J dropped 6 bases, with 4 bases sitting between them. Per the germline V gene, CDR1 is DFQATT and CDR2 is SNEGSKA (reference sequence). The CDR3 totals 11 residues. The CDR3 nucleotides are TGCAGTGCTAGAGAGGATGATACGCAGTATTTT. Translating gives CSAREDDTQYF.

V and J are TRBV5-1 and TRBJ2-2; D tentatively reads TRBD1 or TRBD2 (5 bases each). V lost 2 bases to trimming and J lost 5 bases, with 13 bases between them. Germline V gene lookup returns CDR1 SGHRS and CDR2 YFSETQ. This CDR3 spans 15 amino acids. CDR3 protein: CASSFSEGTTGELFF. The DNA of the CDR3 is TGCGCCAGCAGCTTTTCTGAAGGGACGACCGGGGAGCTGTTTTTT.

The V call is TRBV2, the J call TRBJ1-1; D not resolved. The ends were cut back, 9 bases at V and 1 base at J, with 15 bases in the middle. CDR1 is SNHLY, CDR2 FYNNEI, per germline. CDR3 length equals 14 residues. This chain's CDR3 is CARAVGRKNTEAFF. CDR3 bases: TGTGCCAGAGCGGTCGGACGGAAGAACACTGAAGCTTTCTTT.

The rearrangement links TRBV4-1 to TRBJ2-7, with a tentative D call TRBD2 (6 bases). This CDR3 contains 18 residues. The V gene lost 3 bases and the J gene lost 0 bases, with 21 bases spanning the gap. Germline V gives CDR1 MGHRA, CDR2 YSYEKL. The CDR3, as DNA: TGCGCCAGCAGCCACATGCCCCCGCTGCGGGGCTTCTCCTACGAGCAGTACTTC. It specifies CASSHMPPLRGFSYEQYF.